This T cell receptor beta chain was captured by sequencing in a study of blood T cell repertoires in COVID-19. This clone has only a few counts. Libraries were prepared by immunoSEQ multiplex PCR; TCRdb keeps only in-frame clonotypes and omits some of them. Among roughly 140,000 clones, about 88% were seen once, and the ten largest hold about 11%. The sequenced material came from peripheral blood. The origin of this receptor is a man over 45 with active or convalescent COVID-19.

The CDR3 bases are TGTGCCTGGAGCCCTACCGGGACAGGGTACGACGAGCAGTACTTC. This encodes CAWSPTGTGYDEQYF. The genes are TRBV30 and TRBJ2-7, with TRBD1 matching over 9 bases. This CDR3 spans 15 amino acids. Germline-derived CDR1 and CDR2 are GTSNPN and SVGIG (reference sequence). Unmatched junction bases numbered 11, after V lost 3 bases and J lost 5 bases. Full variable domain (missing parts from reference TRBV30 and TRBJ2-7): SQTIHQWPATLVQPVGSPLSLECTVEGTSNPNLYWYRQAAGRGLQLLFYSVGIGQISSEVPQNLSASRPQDRQFILSSKKLLLSDSGFYLCAWSPTGTGYDEQYFGPGTRLTVT.